The clone carrying this T cell receptor beta chain was counted many times. Antigen specificity is unknown. The data are from a study of CD8 T cells in ankylosing spondylitis. Germline V CDR1 and CDR2: ENHRY, SYGVKD. CDR3 length equals 15 residues. The V and J ends lost 7 bases and 4 bases, in that order; junction bases with no gene match: 6. One entry per CDR3 protein, called by TCRdb with MiXCR from the 5' RACE reads. The sample holds roughly 120,000 distinct CDR3 sequences, 6% to 8.5% seen once. General study findings and limits: Reports say disease-linked clones showed up significantly more in matched ankylosing spondylitis synovial fluid.

The chain combines TRBV10-3 with TRBJ2-6; 8 positions agree with TRBD1. The sample taken for sequencing was blood, either unsorted or a sorted T cell fraction (not recorded which). This receptor was taken from a male donor with ankylosing spondylitis or in good health (not recorded which). In nucleotides, the CDR3 is TGTGCCATCAAGACAGGGGAGATGGGGGCCAACGTCCTGACTTTC. This sequence encodes CAIKTGEMGANVLTF.